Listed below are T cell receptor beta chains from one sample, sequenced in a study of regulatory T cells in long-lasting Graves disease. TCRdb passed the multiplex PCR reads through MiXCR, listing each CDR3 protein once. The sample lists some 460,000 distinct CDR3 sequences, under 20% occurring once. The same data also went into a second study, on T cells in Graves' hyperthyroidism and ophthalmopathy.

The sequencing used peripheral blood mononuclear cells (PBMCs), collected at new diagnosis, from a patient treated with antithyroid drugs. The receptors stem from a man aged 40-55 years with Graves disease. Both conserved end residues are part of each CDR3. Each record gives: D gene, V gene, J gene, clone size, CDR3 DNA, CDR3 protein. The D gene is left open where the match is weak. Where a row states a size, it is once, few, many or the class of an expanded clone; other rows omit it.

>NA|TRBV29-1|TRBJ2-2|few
TGCAGCGTTGAAGGGGGCAGTTGGACCGGGGAGCTGTTTTTT
CSVEGGSWTGELFF
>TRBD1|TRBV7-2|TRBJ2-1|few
TGTGCCAGCAGCTTAAAAGCGGACAGGAAACCTTACAATGAGCAGTTCTTC
CASSLKADRKPYNEQFF
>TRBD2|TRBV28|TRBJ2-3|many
TGTGCCAGCAGTTCCCAAGCGGGGCTAGCGCGAGATACGCAGTATTTT
CASSSQAGLARDTQYF
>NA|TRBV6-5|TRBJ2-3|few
TGTGCCAGCAGTTACTCGAGGAGGTATAGCACAGATACGCAGTATTTT
CASSYSRRYSTDTQYF
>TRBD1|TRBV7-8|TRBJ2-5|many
TGTGCCAGCAGCTTATCAGGGGGCTTAGTGGGAGAGACCCAGTACTTC
CASSLSGGLVGETQYF
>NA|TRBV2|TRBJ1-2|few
TGTGCCAGCAGGGGCAGCATTAACTATGGCTACACCTTC
CASRGSINYGYTF
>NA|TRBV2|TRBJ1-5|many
TGTGCCAGCAGAGCTAACAGGGATCAGCCCCAGCATTTT
CASRANRDQPQHF
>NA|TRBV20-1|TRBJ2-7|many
TGCAGTGGGGAGTCTGGGGGCTCCTACGAGCAGTACTTC
CSGESGGSYEQYF
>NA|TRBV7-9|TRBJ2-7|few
TGTGCCAGCAGCTCCCGGACCTACTACGAGCAGTACTTC
CASSSRTYYEQYF
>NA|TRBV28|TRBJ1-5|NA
TGTGCCAGCACTTCAGGGCTCTGGGGTCAGCCCCAGCATTTT
CASTSGLWGQPQHF
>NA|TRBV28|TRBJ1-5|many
TGTGCCAGCAGCCCGGCGGGGGGGAGCAATCAGCCCCAGCATTTT
CASSPAGGSNQPQHF
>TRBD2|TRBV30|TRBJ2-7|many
TGTGCCTGGAGTCGCCTGAGAGGGACTATCAACTACGAGCAGTACTTC
CAWSRLRGTINYEQYF
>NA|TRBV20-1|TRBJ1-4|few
TGCAGTGCTAGACTGCTGGGGAGGATCGTGAGTGAAAAACTGTTTTTT
CSARLLGRIVSEKLFF
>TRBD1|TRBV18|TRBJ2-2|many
TGTGCCAGCAGTCCTCCGGGACAGGGGAACACCGGGGAGCTGTTTTTT
CASSPPGQGNTGELFF
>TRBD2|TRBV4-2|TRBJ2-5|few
TGTGCCAGCAGCCAAGTAGTAGCGGGAGGGGAGGGGGAGACCCAGTACTTC
CASSQVVAGGEGETQYF
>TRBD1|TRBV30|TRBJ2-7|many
TGTGCCTGGAGTGGACAGGGCTCCAGCTCCTACGAGCAGTACTTC
CAWSGQGSSSYEQYF
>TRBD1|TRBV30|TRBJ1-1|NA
TGTGCCTGGGGGACAGTATGGACTGAAGCTTTCTTT
CAWGTVWTEAFF